This TCR beta chain emerged from a study of blood T cell repertoires in COVID-19. Overall study: Whether acute or convalescent, the COVID-19 samples came from the United States, Italy and Spain. From T cells, B-cell-depleted T cells, or PBMCs came the material, which was cDNA or gDNA.

Germline values: CDR1 SGHTA, CDR2 FQGNSA. Trimming took 2 bases from V and 6 from J, leaving 7 bases between them. The CDR3 totals 13 residues. Libraries were prepared by immunoSEQ multiplex PCR; TCRdb keeps only in-frame clonotypes and omits some of them. The table records about 170,000 clones, 80% to 85% of them present only once. The clonotype originates from a man aged 70-80 years with active or convalescent COVID-19. The chain carries TRBV7-2 and TRBJ1-4; no firm D call. The sequenced material came from peripheral blood. The CDR3 sequence: CASSLMADEKLFF. The CDR3 DNA reads as TGTGCCAGCAGCTTAATGGCGGATGAAAAACTGTTTTTT.